This TCR beta chain was observed in a study of T cells in Graves' hyperthyroidism and ophthalmopathy. Amplified regions were TCR beta CDR3 sequences from RNA transcripts. TCR CDR3 regions were first amplified by RT-PCR with HTBI primers. MiXCR, run by TCRdb on the multiplex PCR reads, gives a single entry per CDR3 protein. The sample yields more than 550,000 distinct CDR3 sequences, about 45% seen once. The TCR comes from an adult man with Graves' disease, either hyperthyroidism or ophthalmopathy (not recorded which). The sequenced material came from peripheral blood or thyroid tissue (not recorded which).

The CDR3 DNA follows: TGTGCCAGTAGGGCTCCTTATGGGGACGGCTACGAGCAGTACTTC. Translation: CASRAPYGDGYEQYF. The chain carries TRBV19 and TRBJ2-7, with D perhaps assigned TRBD1 or TRBD2 (5 bases each). Germline V gene data show CDR1 as LNHDA and CDR2 as SQIVND (reference sequence). Trimming took 6 bases from V and 3 from J, leaving 18 bases between them. The CDR3 has 15 amino acids.